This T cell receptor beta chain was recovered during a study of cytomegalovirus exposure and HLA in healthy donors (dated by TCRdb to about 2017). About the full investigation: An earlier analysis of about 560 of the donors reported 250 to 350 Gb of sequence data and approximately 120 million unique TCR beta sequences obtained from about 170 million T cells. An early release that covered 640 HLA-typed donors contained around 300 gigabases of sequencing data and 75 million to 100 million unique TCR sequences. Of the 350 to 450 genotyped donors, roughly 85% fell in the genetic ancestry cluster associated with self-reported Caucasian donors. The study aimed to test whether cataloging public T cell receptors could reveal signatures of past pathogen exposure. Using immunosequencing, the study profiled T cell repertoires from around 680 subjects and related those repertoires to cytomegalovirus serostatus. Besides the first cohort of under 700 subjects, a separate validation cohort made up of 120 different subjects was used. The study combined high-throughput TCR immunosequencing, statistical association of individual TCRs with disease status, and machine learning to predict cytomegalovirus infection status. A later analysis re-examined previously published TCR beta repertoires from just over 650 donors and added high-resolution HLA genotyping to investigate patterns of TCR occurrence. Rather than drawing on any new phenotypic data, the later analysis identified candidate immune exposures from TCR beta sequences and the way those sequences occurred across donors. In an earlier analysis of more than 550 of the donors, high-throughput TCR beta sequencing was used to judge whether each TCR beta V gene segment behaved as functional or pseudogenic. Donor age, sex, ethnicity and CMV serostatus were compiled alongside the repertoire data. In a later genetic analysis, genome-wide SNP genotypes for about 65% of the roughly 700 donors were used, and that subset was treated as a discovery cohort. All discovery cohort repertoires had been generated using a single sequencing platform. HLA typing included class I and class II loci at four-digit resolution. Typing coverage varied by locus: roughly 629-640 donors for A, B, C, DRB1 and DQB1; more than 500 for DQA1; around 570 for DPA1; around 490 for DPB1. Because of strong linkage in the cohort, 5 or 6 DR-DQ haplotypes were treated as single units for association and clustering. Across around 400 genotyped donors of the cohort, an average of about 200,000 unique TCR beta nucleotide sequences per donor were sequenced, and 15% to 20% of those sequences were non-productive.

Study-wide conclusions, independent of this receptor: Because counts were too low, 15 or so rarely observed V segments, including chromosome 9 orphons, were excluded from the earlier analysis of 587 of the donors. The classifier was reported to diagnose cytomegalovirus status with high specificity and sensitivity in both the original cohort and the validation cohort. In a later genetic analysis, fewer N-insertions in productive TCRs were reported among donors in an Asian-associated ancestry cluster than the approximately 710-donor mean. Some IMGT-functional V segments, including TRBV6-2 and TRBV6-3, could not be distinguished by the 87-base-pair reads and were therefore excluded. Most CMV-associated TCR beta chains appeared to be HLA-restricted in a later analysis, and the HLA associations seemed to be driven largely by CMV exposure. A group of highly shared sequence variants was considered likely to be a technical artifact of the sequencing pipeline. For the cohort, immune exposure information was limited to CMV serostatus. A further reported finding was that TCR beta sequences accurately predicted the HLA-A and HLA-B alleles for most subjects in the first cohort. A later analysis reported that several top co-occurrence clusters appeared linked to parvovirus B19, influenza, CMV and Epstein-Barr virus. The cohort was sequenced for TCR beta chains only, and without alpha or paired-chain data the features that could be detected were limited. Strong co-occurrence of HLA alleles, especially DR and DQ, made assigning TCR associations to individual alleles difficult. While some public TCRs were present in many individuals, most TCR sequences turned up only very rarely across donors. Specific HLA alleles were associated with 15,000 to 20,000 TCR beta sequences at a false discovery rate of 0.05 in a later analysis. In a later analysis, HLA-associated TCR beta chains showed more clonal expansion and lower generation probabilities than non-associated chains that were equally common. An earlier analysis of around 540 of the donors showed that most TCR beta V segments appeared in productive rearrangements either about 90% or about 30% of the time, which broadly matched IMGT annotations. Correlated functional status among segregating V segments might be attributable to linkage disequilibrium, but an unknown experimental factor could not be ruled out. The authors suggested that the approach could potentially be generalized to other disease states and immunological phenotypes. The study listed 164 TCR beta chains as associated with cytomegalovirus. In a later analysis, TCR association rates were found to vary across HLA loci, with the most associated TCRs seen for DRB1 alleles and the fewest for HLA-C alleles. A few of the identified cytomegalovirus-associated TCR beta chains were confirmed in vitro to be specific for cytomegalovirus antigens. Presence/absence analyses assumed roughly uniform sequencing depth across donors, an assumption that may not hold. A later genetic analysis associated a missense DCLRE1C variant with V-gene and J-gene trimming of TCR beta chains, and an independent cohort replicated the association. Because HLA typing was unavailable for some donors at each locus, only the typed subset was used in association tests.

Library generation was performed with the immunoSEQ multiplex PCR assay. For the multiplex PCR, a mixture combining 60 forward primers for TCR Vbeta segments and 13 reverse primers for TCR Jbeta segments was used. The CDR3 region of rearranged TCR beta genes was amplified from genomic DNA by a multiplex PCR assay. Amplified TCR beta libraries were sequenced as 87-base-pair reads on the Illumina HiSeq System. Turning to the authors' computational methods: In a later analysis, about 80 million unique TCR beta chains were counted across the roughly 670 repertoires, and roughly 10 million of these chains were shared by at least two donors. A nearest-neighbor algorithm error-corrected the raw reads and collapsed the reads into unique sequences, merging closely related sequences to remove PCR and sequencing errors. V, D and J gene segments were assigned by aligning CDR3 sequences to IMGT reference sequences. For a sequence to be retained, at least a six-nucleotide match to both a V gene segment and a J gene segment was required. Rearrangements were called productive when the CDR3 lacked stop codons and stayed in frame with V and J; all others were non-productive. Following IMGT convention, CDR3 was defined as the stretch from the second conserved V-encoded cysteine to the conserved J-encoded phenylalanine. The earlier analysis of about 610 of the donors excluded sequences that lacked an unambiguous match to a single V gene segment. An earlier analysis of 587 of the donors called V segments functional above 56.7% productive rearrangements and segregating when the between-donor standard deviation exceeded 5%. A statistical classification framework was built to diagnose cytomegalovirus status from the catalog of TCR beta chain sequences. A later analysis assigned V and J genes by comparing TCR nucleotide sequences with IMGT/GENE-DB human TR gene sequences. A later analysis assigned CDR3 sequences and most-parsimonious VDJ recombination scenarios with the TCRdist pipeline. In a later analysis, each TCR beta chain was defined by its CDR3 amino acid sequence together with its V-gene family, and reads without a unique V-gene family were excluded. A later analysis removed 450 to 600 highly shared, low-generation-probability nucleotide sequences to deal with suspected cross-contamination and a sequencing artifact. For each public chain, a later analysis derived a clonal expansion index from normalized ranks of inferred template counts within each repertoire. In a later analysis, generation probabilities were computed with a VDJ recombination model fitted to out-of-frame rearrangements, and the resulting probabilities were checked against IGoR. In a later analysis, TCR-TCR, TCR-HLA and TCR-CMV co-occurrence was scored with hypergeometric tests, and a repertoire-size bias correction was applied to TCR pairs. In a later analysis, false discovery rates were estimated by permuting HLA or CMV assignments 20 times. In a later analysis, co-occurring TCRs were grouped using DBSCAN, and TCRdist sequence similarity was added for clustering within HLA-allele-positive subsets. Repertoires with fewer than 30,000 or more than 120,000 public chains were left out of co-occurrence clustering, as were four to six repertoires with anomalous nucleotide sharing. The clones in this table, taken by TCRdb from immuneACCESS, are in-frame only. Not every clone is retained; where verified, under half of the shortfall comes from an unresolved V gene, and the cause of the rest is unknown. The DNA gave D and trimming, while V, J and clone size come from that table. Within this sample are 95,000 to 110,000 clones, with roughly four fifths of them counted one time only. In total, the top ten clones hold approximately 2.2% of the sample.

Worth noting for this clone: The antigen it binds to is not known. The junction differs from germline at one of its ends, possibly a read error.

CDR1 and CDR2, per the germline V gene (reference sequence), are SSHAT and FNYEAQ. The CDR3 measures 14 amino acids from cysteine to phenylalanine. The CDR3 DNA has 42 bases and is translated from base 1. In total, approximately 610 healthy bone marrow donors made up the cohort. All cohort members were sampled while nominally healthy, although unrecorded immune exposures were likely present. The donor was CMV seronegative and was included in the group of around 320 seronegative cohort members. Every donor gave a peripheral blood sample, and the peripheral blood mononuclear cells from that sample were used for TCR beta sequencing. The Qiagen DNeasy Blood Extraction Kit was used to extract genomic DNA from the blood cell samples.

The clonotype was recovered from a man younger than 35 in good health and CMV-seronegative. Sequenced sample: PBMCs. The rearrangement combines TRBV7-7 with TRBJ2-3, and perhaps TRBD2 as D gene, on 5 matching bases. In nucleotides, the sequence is TGTGCTAGCAGCTTAGGCGCCGGGGTAGATACGCAGTATTTT. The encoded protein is CASSLGAGVDTQYF.